The rows below give T cell receptor beta chains drawn from one sample of a study of blood T cell repertoires in COVID-19. Assay: immunoSEQ multiplex PCR; the TCRdb copy retains only in-frame clones and omits some. The sample carries 150,000 to 200,000 clones, around 80% recorded once. What was sequenced was PBMCs or T cells enriched from blood (not recorded which). These receptors all stem from a woman between 55 and 75 years old who had recovered from COVID-19. The CDR3 runs from the conserved cysteine through the conserved F or W. The D gene is left open where the match is weak. Only part of the rows carry a size: once, few, many, or a class if the clone is expanded.

j_call | cdr3_length | clone_size | v_call | d_call | cdr3_aa | cdr3_nt
TRBJ2-5 | 13 | - | TRBV2 | - | CASSLLLQETQYF | TGTGCCAGCAGCCTACTCCTCCAAGAGACCCAGTACTTC
TRBJ2-5 | 17 | - | TRBV4-1 | TRBD2 | CASSQERRTSYGVTQYF | TGCGCCAGCAGCCAAGAACGGCGGACTAGCTATGGTGTGACCCAGTACTTC
TRBJ2-1 | 14 | - | TRBV7-6 | TRBD2 | CASSLMLAGEEQFF | TGTGCCAGCAGCTTAATGCTAGCGGGTGAGGAGCAGTTCTTC
TRBJ2-7 | 16 | - | TRBV6-2/TRBV6-3 | TRBD2 | CASSYPPAGGSYEQYF | TGTGCCAGCAGTTACCCGCCCGCGGGAGGGTCCTACGAGCAGTACTTC
TRBJ2-7 | 13 | - | TRBV7-9 | - | CASSSRQDYEQYF | TGTGCCAGCAGCTCCCGACAGGACTACGAGCAGTACTTC
TRBJ1-2 | 14 | - | TRBV5-1 | - | CASAPEPSNYGYTF | TGCGCCAGCGCCCCAGAACCTTCTAACTATGGCTACACCTTC
TRBJ2-3 | 15 | - | TRBV11-3 | TRBD2 | CASSLDGGFTDTQYF | TGTGCCAGCAGCTTAGACGGGGGGTTCACAGATACGCAGTATTTT
TRBJ2-2 | 14 | - | TRBV19 | - | CASSGTPNTGELFF | TGTGCCAGTAGTGGGACACCCAACACCGGGGAGCTGTTTTTT
TRBJ2-1 | 14 | - | TRBV11-1 | TRBD2 | CASSAGGLHNEQFF | TGTGCCAGCAGCGCGGGGGGACTCCACAATGAGCAGTTCTTC
TRBJ1-3 | 12 | few | TRBV30 | - | CAWTRSGNTIYF | TGTGCCTGGACCCGCTCTGGAAACACCATATATTTT
TRBJ1-3 | 16 | - | TRBV24-1 | - | CATTYTRGGTGNTIYF | TGTGCCACCACTTACACCCGGGGGGGTACTGGAAACACCATATATTTT
TRBJ2-7 | 15 | - | TRBV9 | TRBD2 | CASSSGTSGPYEQYF | TGTGCCAGCAGCTCCGGGACTAGCGGACCCTACGAGCAGTACTTC
TRBJ1-4 | 13 | - | TRBV30 | - | CAWSEGLREKLFF | TGTGCCTGGAGTGAGGGACTTCGGGAAAAACTGTTTTTT
TRBJ2-1 | 15 | once | TRBV27 | - | CASSLGSDIYNEQFF | TGTGCCAGCAGTTTAGGTAGTGATATTTACAATGAGCAGTTCTTC
TRBJ2-5 | 17 | - | TRBV28 | - | CASLDPGGGPTQETQYF | TGTGCCAGCCTGGATCCCGGTGGGGGCCCCACTCAAGAGACCCAGTACTTC
TRBJ1-1 | 17 | - | TRBV5-1 | - | CASSLKFRGGGNTEAFF | TGCGCCAGCAGCTTGAAGTTCAGGGGAGGGGGGAACACTGAAGCTTTCTTT